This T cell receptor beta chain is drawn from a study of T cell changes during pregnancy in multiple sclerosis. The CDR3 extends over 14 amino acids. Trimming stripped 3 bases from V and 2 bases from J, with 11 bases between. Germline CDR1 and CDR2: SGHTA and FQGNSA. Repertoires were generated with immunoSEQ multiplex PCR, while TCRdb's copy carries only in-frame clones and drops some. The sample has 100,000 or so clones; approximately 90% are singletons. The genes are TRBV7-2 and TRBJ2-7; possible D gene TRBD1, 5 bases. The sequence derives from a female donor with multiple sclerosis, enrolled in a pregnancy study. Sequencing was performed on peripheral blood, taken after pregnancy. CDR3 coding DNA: TGTGCCAGCAGCTTGGGCAGGGCCACCTACGAGCAGTACTTC. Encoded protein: CASSLGRATYEQYF.